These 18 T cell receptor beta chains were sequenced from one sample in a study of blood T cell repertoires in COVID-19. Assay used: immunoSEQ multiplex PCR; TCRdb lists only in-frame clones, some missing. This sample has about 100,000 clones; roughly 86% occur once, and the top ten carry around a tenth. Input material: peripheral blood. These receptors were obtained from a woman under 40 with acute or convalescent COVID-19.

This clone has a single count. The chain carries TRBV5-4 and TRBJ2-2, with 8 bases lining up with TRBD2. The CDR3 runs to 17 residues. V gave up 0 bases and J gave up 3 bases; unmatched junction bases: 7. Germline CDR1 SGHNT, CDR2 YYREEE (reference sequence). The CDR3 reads CASSLAAGELHTGELFF. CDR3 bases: TGTGCCAGCAGCTTGGCAGCGGGGGAACTTCACACCGGGGAGCTGTTTTTT. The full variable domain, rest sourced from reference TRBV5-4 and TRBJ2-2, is ETGVTQSPTHLIKTRGQQVTLRCSSQSGHNTVSWYQQALGQGPQFIFQYYREEENGRGNFPPRFSGLQFPNYSSELNVNALELDDSALYLCASSLAAGELHTGELFFGEGSRLTVL.

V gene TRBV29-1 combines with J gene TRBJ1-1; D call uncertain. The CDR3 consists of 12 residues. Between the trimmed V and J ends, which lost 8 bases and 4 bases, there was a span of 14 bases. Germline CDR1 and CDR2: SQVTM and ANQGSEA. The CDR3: CSPAAGVTEAFF. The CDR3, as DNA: TGCAGCCCCGCGGCGGGTGTCACTGAAGCTTTCTTT.

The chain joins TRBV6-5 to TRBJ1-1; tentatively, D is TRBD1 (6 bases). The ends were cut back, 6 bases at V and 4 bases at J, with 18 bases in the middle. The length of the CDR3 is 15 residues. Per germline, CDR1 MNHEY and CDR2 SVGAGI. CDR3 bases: TGTGCCAGCAGCGTCTGGCGGGGGGCATCCACTGAAGCTTTCTTT. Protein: CASSVWRGASTEAFF.

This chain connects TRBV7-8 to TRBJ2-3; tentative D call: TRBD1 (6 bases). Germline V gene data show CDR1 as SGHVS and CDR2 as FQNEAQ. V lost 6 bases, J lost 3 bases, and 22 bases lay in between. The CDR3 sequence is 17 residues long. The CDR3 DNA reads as TGTGCCAGCAGGCATAACAGGGTCCCTATTTTGACAGATACGCAGTATTTT. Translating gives CASRHNRVPILTDTQYF.

The CDR3 loop reads CASSTSGTASYEQYF. For the CDR3, the DNA is TGTGCCAGCAGTACCTCCGGGACAGCCTCCTACGAGCAGTACTTC. V is TRBV28 and J is TRBJ2-7; 7 nucleotides agree with TRBD1. Trimming took 5 bases from V and 0 from J; bases not matched to a gene: 7. Germline CDR1 reads MDHEN; CDR2 reads SYDVKM. CDR3 length: 15 amino acids.

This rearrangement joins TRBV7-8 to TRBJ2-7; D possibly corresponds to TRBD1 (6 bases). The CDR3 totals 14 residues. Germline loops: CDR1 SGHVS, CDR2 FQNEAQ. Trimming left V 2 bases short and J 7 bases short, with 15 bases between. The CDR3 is CASSLMMQGNEQYF. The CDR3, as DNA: TGTGCCAGCAGCTTAATGATGCAGGGGAATGAGCAGTACTTC.

The CDR3 nucleotides read TGTGCCTGGAGTGTACGGGGAAGTGGGCTCCAGCCCCAGCATTTT. Translated: CAWSVRGSGLQPQHF. V and J are TRBV30 and TRBJ1-5; D remains ambiguous. Germline assignment: CDR1 GTSNPN and CDR2 SVGIG (reference sequence). The V end lost 0 bases, the J end lost 7 bases, and 16 bases lay between the germline ends. The CDR3 sequence is 15 residues long.

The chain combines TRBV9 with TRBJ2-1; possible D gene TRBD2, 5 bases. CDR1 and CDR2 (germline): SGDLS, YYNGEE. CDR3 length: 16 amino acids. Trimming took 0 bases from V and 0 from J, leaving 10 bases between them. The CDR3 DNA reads TGTGCCAGCAGCGTAGAGCGGTTCCACTCCTACAATGAGCAGTTCTTC. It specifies CASSVERFHSYNEQFF.

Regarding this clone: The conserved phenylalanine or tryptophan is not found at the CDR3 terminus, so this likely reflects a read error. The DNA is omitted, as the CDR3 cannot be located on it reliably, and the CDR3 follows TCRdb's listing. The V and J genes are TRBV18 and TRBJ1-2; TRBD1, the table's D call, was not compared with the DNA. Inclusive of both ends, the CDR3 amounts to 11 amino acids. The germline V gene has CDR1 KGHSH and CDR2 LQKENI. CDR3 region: CASSPGQGQTL.

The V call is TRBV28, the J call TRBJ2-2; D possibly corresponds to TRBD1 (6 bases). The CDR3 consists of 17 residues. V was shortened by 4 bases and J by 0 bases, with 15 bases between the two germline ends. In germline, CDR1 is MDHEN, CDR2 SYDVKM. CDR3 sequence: CASSSPQQGSNTGELFF. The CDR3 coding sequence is TGTGCCAGCAGTTCCCCCCAACAGGGTTCGAACACCGGGGAGCTGTTTTTT.

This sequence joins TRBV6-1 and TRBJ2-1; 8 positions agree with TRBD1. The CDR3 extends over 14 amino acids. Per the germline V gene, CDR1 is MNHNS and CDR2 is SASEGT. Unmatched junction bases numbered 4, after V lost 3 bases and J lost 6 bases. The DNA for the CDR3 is TGTGCCAGCAGTGAGGTGGACAGGGTCAATGAGCAGTTCTTC. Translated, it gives CASSEVDRVNEQFF.

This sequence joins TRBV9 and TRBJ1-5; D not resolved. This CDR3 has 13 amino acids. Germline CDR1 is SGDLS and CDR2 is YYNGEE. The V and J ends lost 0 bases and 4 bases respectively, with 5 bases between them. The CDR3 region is CASSVDPNQPQHF. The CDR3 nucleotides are TGTGCCAGCAGCGTAGATCCTAATCAGCCCCAGCATTTT.

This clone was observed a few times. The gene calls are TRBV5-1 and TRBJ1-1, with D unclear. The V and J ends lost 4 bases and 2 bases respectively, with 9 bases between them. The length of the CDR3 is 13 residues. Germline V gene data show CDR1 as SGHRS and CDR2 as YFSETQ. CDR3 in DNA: TGCGCCAGCAGCCCAAGCGTCAACACTGAAGCTTTCTTT. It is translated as CASSPSVNTEAFF.

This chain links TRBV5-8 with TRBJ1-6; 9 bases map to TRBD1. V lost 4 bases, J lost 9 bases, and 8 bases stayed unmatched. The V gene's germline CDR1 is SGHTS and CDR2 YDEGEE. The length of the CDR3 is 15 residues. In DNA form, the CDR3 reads TGTGCCAGCAGCAAGGGACAGGGCTCTGGTTCACCCCTCCACTTT. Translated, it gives CASSKGQGSGSPLHF.

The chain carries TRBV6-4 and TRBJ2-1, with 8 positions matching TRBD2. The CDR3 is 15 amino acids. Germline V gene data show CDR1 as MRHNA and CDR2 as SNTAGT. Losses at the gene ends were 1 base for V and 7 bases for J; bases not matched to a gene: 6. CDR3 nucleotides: TGTGCCAGCAGTGACTGGGACGGGGGGGGAAATGAGCAGTTCTTC. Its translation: CASSDWDGGGNEQFF.

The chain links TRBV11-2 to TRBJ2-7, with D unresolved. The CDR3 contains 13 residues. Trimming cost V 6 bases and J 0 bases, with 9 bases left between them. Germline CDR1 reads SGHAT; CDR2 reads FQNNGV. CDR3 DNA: TGTGCCAGCAGTCACGTTAGCTCCTACGAGCAGTACTTC. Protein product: CASSHVSSYEQYF.

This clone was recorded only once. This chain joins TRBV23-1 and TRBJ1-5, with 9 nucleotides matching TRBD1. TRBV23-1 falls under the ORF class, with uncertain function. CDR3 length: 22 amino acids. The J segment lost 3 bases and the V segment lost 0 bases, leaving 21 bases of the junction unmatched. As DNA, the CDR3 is TGCGCCAGCAGTCAATCACCGCGAAGGGGGGACAGGGTGAGGGTGGACAATCAGCCCCAGCATTTT. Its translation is CASSQSPRRGDRVRVDNQPQHF.

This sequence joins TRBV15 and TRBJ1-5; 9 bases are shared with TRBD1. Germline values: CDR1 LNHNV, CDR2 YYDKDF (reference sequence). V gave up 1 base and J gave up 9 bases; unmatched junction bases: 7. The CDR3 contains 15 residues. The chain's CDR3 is CATSRGGQGPWPQHF. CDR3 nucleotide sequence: TGTGCCACCAGCAGAGGGGGACAGGGTCCGTGGCCCCAGCATTTT. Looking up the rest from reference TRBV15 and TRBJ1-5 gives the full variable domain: DAMVIQNPRYQVTQFGKPVTLSCSQTLNHNVMYWYQQKSSQAPKLLFHYYDKDFNNEADTPDNFQSRRPNTSFCFLDIRSPGLGDTAMYLCATSRGGQGPWPQHFGDGTRLSIL.